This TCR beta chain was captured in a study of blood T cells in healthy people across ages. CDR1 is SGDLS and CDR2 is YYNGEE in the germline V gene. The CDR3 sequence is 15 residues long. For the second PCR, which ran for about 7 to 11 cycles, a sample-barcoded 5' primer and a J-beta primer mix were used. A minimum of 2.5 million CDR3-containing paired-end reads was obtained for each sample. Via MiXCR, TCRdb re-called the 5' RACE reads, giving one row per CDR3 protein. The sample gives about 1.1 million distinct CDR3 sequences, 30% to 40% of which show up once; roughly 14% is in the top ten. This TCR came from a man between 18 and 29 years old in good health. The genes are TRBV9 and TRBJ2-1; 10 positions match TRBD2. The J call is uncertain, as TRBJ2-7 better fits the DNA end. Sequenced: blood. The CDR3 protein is CASSVGTSVYNEQYF. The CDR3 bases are TGTGCCAGCAGCGTCGGGACTAGCGTCTACAATGAGCAGTACTTC.